What follows are 3 T cell receptor beta chains derived from one specimen sequenced in a study of blood T cell repertoires in COVID-19. The protocol was immunoSEQ multiplex PCR, while the TCRdb copy is restricted to in-frame clones and leaves out a portion. The sample lists around 190,000 clones, 75% to 85% occurring once. Material for sequencing was peripheral blood. The origin of the receptors is a human donor in a cohort sampled during active COVID-19.

This sequence joins TRBV7-9 and TRBJ2-3; no definite D call. Between the trimmed V and J ends, which lost 3 bases and 2 bases, there was a span of 15 bases. Germline CDR1 and CDR2: SEHNR and FQNEAQ (reference sequence). This CDR3 is 16 amino acids long. As DNA, the CDR3 is TGTGCCAGCAGCTTTTTAGTGAACCAAGCCACAGATACGCAGTATTTT. It translates to CASSFLVNQATDTQYF. Drawing the rest from reference TRBV7-9 and TRBJ2-3, the complete variable domain is DTGVSQNPRHKITKRGQNVTFRCDPISEHNRLYWYRQTLGQGPEFLTYFQNEAQLEKSRLLSDRFSAERPKGSFSTLEIQRTEQGDSAMYLCASSFLVNQATDTQYFGPGTRLTVL.

The chain carries TRBV15 and TRBJ2-7, with D possibly being TRBD2 (6 bases). Trimming took 1 base from V and 0 from J, leaving 10 bases between them. Germline lookup yields CDR1 LNHNV and CDR2 YYDKDF (reference sequence). CDR3 length: 15 amino acids. For the CDR3, the DNA is TGTGCCACCAGCAGAGCAGCGGGCAGCTCCTACGAGCAGTACTTC. Translation: CATSRAAGSSYEQYF.

The chain recombines TRBV4-2 with TRBJ2-1; 8 bases are a match to TRBD2. This CDR3 comprises 14 residues. Germline V gene sequence: CDR1 LGHNA, CDR2 YNFKEQ. V dropped 6 bases and J dropped 5; count of bases not matched to a gene: 6. The CDR3 sequence: CASRPSGSHNEQFF. Here the CDR3 DNA reads TGTGCCAGCAGACCCAGCGGGAGCCACAATGAGCAGTTCTTC.